The source of this T cell receptor (beta chain) is a study of patients and donors after allogeneic stem cell transplantation. MiXCR was run by TCRdb on the RT-PCR reads, yielding one entry per CDR3 protein. This table holds about a million distinct CDR3 sequences, roughly 18% found once. This clonotype was seen a handful of times. Unmatched junction bases numbered 6, after V lost 7 bases and J lost 2 bases. Germline values: CDR1 SGHRS, CDR2 YFSETQ. The CDR3 consists of 14 residues. The receptor's source is a human donor who was either an allogeneic HSCT recipient or a stem cell or donor lymphocyte infusion donor (not recorded which). It is not recorded whose cells these are; they may come from a transplant donor. Input material: blood, either unsorted or a sorted T cell fraction (not recorded which). V and J are TRBV5-1 and TRBJ1-1; 9 bases agree with TRBD1. The CDR3 DNA sequence: TGCGCCAGCTACCGGGACAGGGTCAACACTGAAGCTTTCTTT. Translating gives CASYRDRVNTEAFF.